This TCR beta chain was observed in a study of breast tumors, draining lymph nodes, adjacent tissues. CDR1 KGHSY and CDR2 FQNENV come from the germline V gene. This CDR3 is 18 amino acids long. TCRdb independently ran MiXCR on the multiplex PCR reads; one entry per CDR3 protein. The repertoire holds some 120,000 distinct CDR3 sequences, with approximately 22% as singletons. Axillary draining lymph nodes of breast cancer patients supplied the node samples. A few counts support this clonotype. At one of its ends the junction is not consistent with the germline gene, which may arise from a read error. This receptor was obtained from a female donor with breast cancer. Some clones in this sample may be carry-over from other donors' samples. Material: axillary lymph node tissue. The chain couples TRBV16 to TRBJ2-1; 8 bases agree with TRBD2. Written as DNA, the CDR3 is TGTGCCAGCAGCCAATCTCCGAGCGGGGGTAGGGGTTACAGTGAGCAGTTCTTC. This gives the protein CASSQSPSGGRGYSEQFF.